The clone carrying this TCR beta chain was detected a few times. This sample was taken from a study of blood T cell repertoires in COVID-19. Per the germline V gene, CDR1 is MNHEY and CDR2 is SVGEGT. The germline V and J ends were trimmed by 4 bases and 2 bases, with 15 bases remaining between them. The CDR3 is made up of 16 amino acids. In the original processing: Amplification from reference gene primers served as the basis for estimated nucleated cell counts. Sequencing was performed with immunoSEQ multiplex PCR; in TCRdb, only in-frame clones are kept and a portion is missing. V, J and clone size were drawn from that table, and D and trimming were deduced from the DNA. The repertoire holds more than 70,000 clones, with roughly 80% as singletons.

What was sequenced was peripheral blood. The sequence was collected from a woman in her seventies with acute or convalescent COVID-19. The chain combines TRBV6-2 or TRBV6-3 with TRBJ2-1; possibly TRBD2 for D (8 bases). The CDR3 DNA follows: TGTGCCAGCAGTTCCCCGGGAGGGGGCGCCTACAATGAGCAGTTCTTC. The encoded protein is CASSSPGGGAYNEQFF.